The present entry profiles one TCR beta chain with its context. The data derive from a study of blood T cell repertoires in COVID-19. In germline, CDR1 is SGDLS, CDR2 YYNGEE. Unmatched junction bases numbered 4, after V lost 2 bases and J lost 4 bases. The CDR3 runs to 14 residues. Here immunoSEQ multiplex PCR was the method, and the copy in TCRdb shows in-frame clones only, minus some. The data show fewer than 300,000 clones, with approximately 85% seen just once and around 0.8% held by the top ten. The V and J genes are TRBV9 and TRBJ2-3; 7 positions match TRBD1. The sample taken for sequencing was peripheral blood. This clonotype originated in a woman in her twenties or thirties with acute or convalescent COVID-19. The CDR3 sequence: CASSVRGSADTQYF. The CDR3 nucleotides read TGTGCCAGCAGCGTCAGGGGGAGTGCAGATACGCAGTATTTT.